These 15 T cell receptor beta chains came from one sample sequenced in a study of blood T cell repertoires in COVID-19. Measured with immunoSEQ multiplex PCR; TCRdb has only the in-frame clones, and not every one. Among about 180,000 clones listed, over 60% were seen once. Material for sequencing was peripheral blood. The receptors were sampled from a woman aged 70 to 79 with acute or convalescent COVID-19.

The chain recombines TRBV5-6 with TRBJ2-7, with D hard to call. The CDR3 consists of 16 residues. V was trimmed by 2 bases and J by 0 bases, leaving 15 bases between them. CDR1 is SGHDT, CDR2 YYEEEE, per germline. The CDR3 spells CASSFSIFRSSYEQYF. The CDR3 coding sequence is TGTGCCAGCAGCTTTAGTATATTTCGGAGCTCCTACGAGCAGTACTTC.

The chain combines TRBV7-3 with TRBJ1-6; no reliable D call. Germline CDR1 is SGHTA and CDR2 is FQGTGA. This CDR3 contains 15 residues. Trimming shortened V by 2 bases and J by 8 bases, and 13 bases separated the two germline ends. The CDR3 protein is CASSLDRSIHSPLHF. CDR3 coding DNA: TGTGCCAGCAGCTTAGACCGGAGCATCCATTCACCCCTCCACTTT.

The V call is TRBV2, the J call TRBJ2-5, with TRBD1 identical over 7 bases. Germline loops: CDR1 SNHLY, CDR2 FYNNEI. V lost 8 bases, J lost 5 bases, and 8 bases stayed unmatched. The CDR3 extends over 13 amino acids. The CDR3 DNA follows: TGTGCCAGCCTACAGGGGAATTGGGAGACCCAGTACTTC. As protein: CASLQGNWETQYF. The full variable domain, with the rest looked up from reference TRBV2 and TRBJ2-5, is EPEVTQTPSHQVTQMGQEVILRCVPISNHLYFYWYRQILGQKVEFLVSFYNNEISEKSEIFDDQFSVERPDGSNFTLKIRSTKLEDSAMYFCASLQGNWETQYFGPGTRLLVL.

The chain uses TRBV15 and TRBJ1-5; 7 nucleotides match TRBD1. With 3 bases clipped from V and 4 bases from J, the junction kept 3 bases outside the gene matches. CDR3 length: 14 amino acids. From germline, CDR1 is LNHNV and CDR2 YYDKDF (reference sequence). The CDR3: CATSRTGRNQPQHF. The CDR3 nucleotides read TGTGCCACCAGCAGGACAGGGCGGAATCAGCCCCAGCATTTT.

The gene calls are TRBV7-9 and TRBJ1-6, with 7 bases fitting TRBD1. The germline V gene encodes CDR1 SEHNR and CDR2 FQNEAQ (reference sequence). The trim removed 5 bases at V and 9 bases at J, leaving 16 bases unmatched. CDR3 length: 17 residues. CDR3 in DNA: TGTGCCAGCAGCGCCGAACAGGGGCCCCTCCAGGGTTCACCCCTCCACTTT. Its protein product is CASSAEQGPLQGSPLHF.

The chain links TRBV3-1 (or the pseudogene TRBV3-2) to TRBJ2-5; 9 bases align to TRBD2. This CDR3 is built from 18 residues. J gave up 2 bases and V 7 bases, and 17 bases lay outside the gene matches. In germline, CDR1 is LGHDT, CDR2 YNNKEL (reference sequence). The CDR3 DNA is TGTGCCAGCAAGGGGTCGGGACTAGCTCATCCTAATCAAGAGACCCAGTACTTC. Amino acids: CASKGSGLAHPNQETQYF.

The rearrangement links TRBV4-1 to TRBJ2-2; 11 bases match TRBD2. The trim removed 4 bases at V and 6 bases at J, leaving 10 bases unmatched. In germline, CDR1 is MGHRA, CDR2 YSYEKL. This CDR3 has 17 amino acids. CDR3 sequence: CASSPLAGTSGPGELFF. The CDR3 DNA reads TGCGCCAGCAGCCCCCTCGCCGGGACTAGCGGACCCGGGGAGCTGTTTTTT.

This clone was found once. This chain links TRBV27 with TRBJ2-1; D is unresolved. Trimming pared 0 bases from V and 7 bases from J, leaving 7 bases between. From germline, CDR1 is MNHEY and CDR2 SMNVEV (reference sequence). The CDR3 is made up of 13 amino acids. CDR3 coding DNA: TGTGCCAGCAGTTTATCTTTGAGAAATGAGCAGTTCTTC. It yields the protein CASSLSLRNEQFF.

The CDR3 is CASSATKNTEAFF. CDR3 bases: TGTGCCAGCAGCGCCACAAAGAACACTGAAGCTTTCTTT. The V and J genes are TRBV14 and TRBJ1-1, with D hard to call. This CDR3 is built from 13 residues. V was shortened by 5 bases and J by 1 base, with 8 bases between the two germline ends. Germline V gives CDR1 SGHDN, CDR2 FVKESK.

V gene TRBV15 combines with J gene TRBJ1-4; D is undetermined. Per germline, CDR1 LNHNV and CDR2 YYDKDF (reference sequence). V lost 2 bases, J lost 5 bases, and 15 bases lay in between. CDR3 length equals 16 residues. CDR3: CATSRRPGGYNEKLFF. The CDR3 nucleotides are TGTGCCACCAGCAGACGGCCCGGAGGGTACAATGAAAAACTGTTTTTT.

In regard to this clone: Different DNA sequences within this sample yield the same CDR3. This chain connects TRBV5-1 to TRBJ2-7; the D gene is possibly TRBD2 (5 bases). From germline, CDR1 is SGHRS and CDR2 YFSETQ. This CDR3 contains 15 residues. The V end lost 0 bases, the J end lost 5 bases, and 15 bases lay between the germline ends. CDR3 region: CASSLEGVISHEQYF. As DNA, the CDR3 is TGCGCCAGCAGCTTGGAGGGAGTAATTTCCCACGAGCAGTACTTC.

This clone occurred once. This chain uses TRBV11-2 with TRBJ2-2; 8 bases are a match to TRBD2. V shed 4 bases and J 7 bases; nucleotides not matched to a gene: 5. CDR3 size: 14 residues. Germline V gene lookup returns CDR1 SGHAT and CDR2 FQNNGV. The DNA for the CDR3 is TGTGCCAGCAGCTCGGGAAGCGGGAGCGGGGAGCTGTTTTTT. Its protein is CASSSGSGSGELFF. The full variable domain, in which reference TRBV11-2 and TRBJ2-2 provide the parts outside the CDR3, is EAGVAQSPRYKIIEKRQSVAFWCNPISGHATLYWYQQILGQGPKLLIQFQNNGVVDDSQLPKDRFSAERLKGVDSTLKIQPAKLEDSAVYLCASSSGSGSGELFFGEGSRLTVL.

The genes are TRBV3-1 (or the pseudogene TRBV3-2) and TRBJ2-1; 12 bases map to TRBD1. V lost 3 bases to trimming and J lost 7 bases; unmatched junction nucleotides: 4. Germline V gives CDR1 LGHDT, CDR2 YNNKEL (reference sequence). The CDR3 length is 15 residues. CDR3 nucleotides: TGTGCCAGCAGCCAGCCGGGACAGGGGGCGAATGAGCAGTTCTTC. This gives the protein CASSQPGQGANEQFF.

The chain employs TRBV19 and TRBJ1-2; TRBD1 agrees at 9 bases. The V gene end was trimmed by 1 base and the J gene end by 3 bases; junction bases not matched to a gene: 6. Germline CDR1 and CDR2: LNHDA and SQIVND (reference sequence). The CDR3 runs 16 residues. CDR3 residues: CASSIVRRTGDYGYTF. DNA of the CDR3: TGTGCCAGTAGTATAGTCAGACGGACAGGGGACTATGGCTACACCTTC.

In this sample, this clone turned up a few times. This chain connects TRBV11-1 to TRBJ2-7; a possible D gene is TRBD1 (6 bases). Trimming took off 5 bases at V and 7 bases at J, with 18 bases between the two ends. There are 14 residues in the CDR3. The germline V gene has CDR1 SGHAT and CDR2 FQDESV (reference sequence). Here the CDR3 reads CASSTRQARGEQYF. The CDR3 bases are TGTGCCAGCAGCACTAGACAGGCCAGAGGGGAGCAGTACTTC.